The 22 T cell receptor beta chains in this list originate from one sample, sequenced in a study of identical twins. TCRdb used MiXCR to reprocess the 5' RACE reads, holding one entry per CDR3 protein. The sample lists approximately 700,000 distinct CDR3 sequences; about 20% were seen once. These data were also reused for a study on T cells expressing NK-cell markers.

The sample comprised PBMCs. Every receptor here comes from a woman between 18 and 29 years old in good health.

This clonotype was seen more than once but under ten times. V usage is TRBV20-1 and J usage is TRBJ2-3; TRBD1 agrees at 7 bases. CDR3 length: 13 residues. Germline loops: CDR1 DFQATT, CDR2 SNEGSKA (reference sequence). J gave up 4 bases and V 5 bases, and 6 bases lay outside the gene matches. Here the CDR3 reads CSAPTGKADTQYF. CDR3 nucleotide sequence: TGCAGTGCTCCGACAGGGAAGGCAGATACGCAGTATTTT.

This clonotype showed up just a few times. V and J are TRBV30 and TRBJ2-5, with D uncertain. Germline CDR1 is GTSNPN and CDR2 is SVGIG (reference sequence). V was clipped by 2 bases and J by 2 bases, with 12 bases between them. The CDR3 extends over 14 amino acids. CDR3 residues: CAWSYPPWQETQYF. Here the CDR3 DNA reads TGTGCCTGGAGTTATCCACCGTGGCAAGAGACCCAGTACTTC.

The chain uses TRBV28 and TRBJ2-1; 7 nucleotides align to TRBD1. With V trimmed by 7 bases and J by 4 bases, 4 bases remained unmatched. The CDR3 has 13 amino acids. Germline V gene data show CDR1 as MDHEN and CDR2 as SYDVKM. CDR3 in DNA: TGTGCCAGCAAGGGGACAGTGTACAATGAGCAGTTCTTC. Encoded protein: CASKGTVYNEQFF.

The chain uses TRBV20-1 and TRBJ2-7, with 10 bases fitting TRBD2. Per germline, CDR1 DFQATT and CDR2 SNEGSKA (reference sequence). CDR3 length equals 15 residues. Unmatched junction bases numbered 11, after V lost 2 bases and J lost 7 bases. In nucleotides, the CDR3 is TGCAGTGCTAGAAATCCAGCGGGAGGGTCTGGGGAGCAGTACTTC. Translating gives CSARNPAGGSGEQYF.

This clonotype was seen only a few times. The CDR3 loop is CASKGTDLNGGVQYF. In nucleotides, the CDR3 is TGTGCCAGCAAAGGGACAGACCTAAACGGGGGGGTCCAGTACTTC. The V call is TRBV9, the J call TRBJ2-5; D may be TRBD2 (8 bases). V was trimmed by 6 bases and J by 10 bases, leaving 25 bases between them. The length of the CDR3 is 15 residues. Germline lookup yields CDR1 SGDLS and CDR2 YYNGEE.

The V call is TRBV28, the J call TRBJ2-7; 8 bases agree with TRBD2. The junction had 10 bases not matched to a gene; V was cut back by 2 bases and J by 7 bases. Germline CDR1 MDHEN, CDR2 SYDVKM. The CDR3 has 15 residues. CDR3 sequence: CASSLGGGRLWEQYF. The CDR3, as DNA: TGTGCCAGCAGTTTAGGGGGCGGGAGGCTGTGGGAGCAGTACTTC.

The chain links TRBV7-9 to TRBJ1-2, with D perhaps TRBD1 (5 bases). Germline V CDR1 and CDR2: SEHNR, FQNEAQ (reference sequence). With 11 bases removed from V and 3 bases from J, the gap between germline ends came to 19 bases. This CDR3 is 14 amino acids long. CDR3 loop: CAGRHGAADYGYTF. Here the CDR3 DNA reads TGTGCCGGCCGGCATGGGGCGGCCGACTATGGCTACACCTTC.

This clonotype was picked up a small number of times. DNA of the CDR3: TGTGCCAGCAGCTTCGACGGACGGAATTCACCCCTCCACTTT. It codes for CASSFDGRNSPLHF. This rearrangement joins TRBV7-3 to TRBJ1-6; D not certain. In germline, CDR1 is SGHTA, CDR2 FQGTGA. Trimming pared 3 bases from V and 7 bases from J, leaving 10 bases between. The CDR3 contains 14 residues. Combining the CDR3 with reference TRBV7-3 and TRBJ1-6 gives the whole variable domain GAGVSQTPSNKVTEKGKYVELRCDPISGHTALYWYRQSLGQGPEFLIYFQGTGAADDSGLPNDRFFAVRPEGSVSTLKIQRTERGDSAVYLCASSFDGRNSPLHFGNGTRLTVT.

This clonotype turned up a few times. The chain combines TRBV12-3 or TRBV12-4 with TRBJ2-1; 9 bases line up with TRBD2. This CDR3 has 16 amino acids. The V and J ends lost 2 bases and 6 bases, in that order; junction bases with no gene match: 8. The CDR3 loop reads CASSLRREGHGNEQFF. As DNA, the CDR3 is TGTGCCAGCAGTTTAAGGCGGGAGGGCCACGGCAATGAGCAGTTCTTC.

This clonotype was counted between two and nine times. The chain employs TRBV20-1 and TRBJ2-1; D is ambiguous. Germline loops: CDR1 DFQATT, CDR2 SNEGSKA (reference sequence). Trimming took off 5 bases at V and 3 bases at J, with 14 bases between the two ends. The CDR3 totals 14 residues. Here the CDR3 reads CSAHRPYLYNEQFF. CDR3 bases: TGCAGTGCTCACCGGCCATACCTCTACAATGAGCAGTTCTTC.

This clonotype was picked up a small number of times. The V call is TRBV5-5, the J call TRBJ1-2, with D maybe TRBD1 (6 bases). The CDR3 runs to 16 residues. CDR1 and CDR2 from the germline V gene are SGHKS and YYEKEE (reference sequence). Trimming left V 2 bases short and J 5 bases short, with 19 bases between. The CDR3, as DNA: TGTGCCAGCAGCTTAGAGAGGTTGGACAGACAATATGGCTACACCTTC. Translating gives CASSLERLDRQYGYTF.

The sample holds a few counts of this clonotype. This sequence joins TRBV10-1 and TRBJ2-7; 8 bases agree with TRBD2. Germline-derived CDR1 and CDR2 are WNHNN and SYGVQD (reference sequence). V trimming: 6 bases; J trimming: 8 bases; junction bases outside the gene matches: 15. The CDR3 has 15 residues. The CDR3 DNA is TGCGCCAGCAGCTCTATCGGCAGCGGGGGAGGCAAGCAGTACTTC. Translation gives CASSSIGSGGGKQYF.

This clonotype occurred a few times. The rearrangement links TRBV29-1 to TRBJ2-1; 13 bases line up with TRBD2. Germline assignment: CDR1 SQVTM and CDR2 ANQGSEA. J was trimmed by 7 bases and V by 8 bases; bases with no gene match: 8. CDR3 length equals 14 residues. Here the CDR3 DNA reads TGCAGCATCGGACTAGCGGGAGTTATGAATGAGCAGTTCTTC. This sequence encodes CSIGLAGVMNEQFF.

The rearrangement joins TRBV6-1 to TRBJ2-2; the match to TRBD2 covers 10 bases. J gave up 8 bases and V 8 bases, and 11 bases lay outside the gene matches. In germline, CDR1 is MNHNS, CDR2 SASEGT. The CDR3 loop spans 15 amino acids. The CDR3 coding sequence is TGTGCCAGCTCCCCGCCCGGGACTAGCGTGGGGGAGCTGTTTTTT. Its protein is CASSPPGTSVGELFF.

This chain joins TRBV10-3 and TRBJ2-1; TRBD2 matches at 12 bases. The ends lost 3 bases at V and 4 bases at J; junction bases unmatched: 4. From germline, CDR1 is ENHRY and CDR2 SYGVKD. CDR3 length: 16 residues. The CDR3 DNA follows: TGTGCCATCAGTGACCCCGGACTAGCGGGGTACAATGAGCAGTTCTTC. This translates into CAISDPGLAGYNEQFF.

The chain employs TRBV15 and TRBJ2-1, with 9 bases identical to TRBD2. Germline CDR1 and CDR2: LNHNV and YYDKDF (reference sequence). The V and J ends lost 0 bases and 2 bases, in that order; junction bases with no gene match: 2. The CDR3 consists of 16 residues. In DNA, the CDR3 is TGTGCCACCAGCAGAGATAGGACTAGCGCCTACAATGAGCAGTTCTTC. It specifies CATSRDRTSAYNEQFF.

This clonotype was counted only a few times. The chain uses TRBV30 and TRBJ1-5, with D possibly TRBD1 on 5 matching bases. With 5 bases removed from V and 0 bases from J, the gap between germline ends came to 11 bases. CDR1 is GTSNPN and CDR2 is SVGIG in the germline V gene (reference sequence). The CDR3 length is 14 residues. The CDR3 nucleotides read TGTGCCTGGGACAGACGAGATAGCAATCAGCCCCAGCATTTT. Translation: CAWDRRDSNQPQHF. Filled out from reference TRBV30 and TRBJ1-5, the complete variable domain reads SQTIHQWPATLVQPVGSPLSLECTVEGTSNPNLYWYRQAAGRGLQLLFYSVGIGQISSEVPQNLSASRPQDRQFILSSKKLLLSDSGFYLCAWDRRDSNQPQHFGDGTRLSIL.

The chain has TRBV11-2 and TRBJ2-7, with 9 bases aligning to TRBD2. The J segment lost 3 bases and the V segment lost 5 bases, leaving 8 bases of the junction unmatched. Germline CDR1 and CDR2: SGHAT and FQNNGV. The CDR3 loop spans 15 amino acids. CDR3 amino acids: CASSKAGGLGYEQYF. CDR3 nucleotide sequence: TGTGCCAGCAGCAAGGCGGGAGGGCTTGGCTACGAGCAGTACTTC.

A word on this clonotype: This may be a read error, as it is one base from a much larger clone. The CDR3: CASSSRQTYEQYF. In DNA, the CDR3 is TGTGCCAGCAGCTCCAGACAGACCTACGAGCAGTACTTC. The rearrangement links TRBV7-2 to TRBJ2-7; weak D call: TRBD1 (5 bases). The CDR3 is 13 amino acids. V lost 4 bases to trimming and J lost 2 bases, with 9 bases between them. From germline, CDR1 is SGHTA and CDR2 FQGNSA.

CDR3 in DNA: TGTGCCAGCAGCCAAGAAGGTCCGTTGTGGACAGGGACTCAAGAGACCCAGTACTTC. Amino acids: CASSQEGPLWTGTQETQYF. The chain has TRBV4-2 and TRBJ2-5, with 8 bases aligning to TRBD1. Per the germline V gene, CDR1 is LGHNA and CDR2 is YNFKEQ. Germline trimming cut 0 bases from V and 2 bases from J; bases unmatched to any gene: 14. This CDR3 is 19 amino acids long.

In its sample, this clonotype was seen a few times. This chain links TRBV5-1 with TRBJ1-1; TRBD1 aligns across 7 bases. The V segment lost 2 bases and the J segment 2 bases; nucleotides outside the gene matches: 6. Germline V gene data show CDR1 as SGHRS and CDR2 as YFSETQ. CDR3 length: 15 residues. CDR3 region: CASSFAGGSNTEAFF. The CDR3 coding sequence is TGCGCCAGCAGCTTCGCAGGGGGGTCAAACACTGAAGCTTTCTTT.

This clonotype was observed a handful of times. DNA of the CDR3: TGTGCCAGCACGAATTGGAAGAGGGAGCTGTTTTTT. As protein: CASTNWKRELFF. This chain uses TRBV25-1 with TRBJ2-2, with D uncertain. CDR1 and CDR2 (germline): MGHDK, SYGVNS. Deletions cut 7 bases from V and 9 bases from J, with 12 bases between. CDR3 length: 12 amino acids.